These 6 T cell receptor beta chains originate from one sample sequenced in a study of T cells in Graves' hyperthyroidism and ophthalmopathy. What was amplified from RNA transcripts were TCR beta CDR3 regions. HTBI primers drove first-round RT-PCR of the TCR CDR3. Each CDR3 protein is one row after TCRdb ran MiXCR on the multiplex PCR reads. This table holds around 520,000 distinct CDR3 sequences, over 13% found once. What was sequenced was blood. The receptors here all came from a woman under 30 with Graves' hyperthyroidism.

The sample holds a few counts of this clonotype. V usage is TRBV11-2 and J usage is TRBJ1-1; D gene unclear. Germline CDR1 SGHAT, CDR2 FQNNGV. The CDR3 runs to 17 residues. The V and J ends lost 0 bases and 2 bases respectively, with 16 bases between them. CDR3 protein: CASSLDQTAAPNTEAFF. The CDR3 nucleotides read TGTGCCAGCAGCTTAGATCAAACAGCGGCCCCCAACACTGAAGCTTTCTTT.

This chain links TRBV9 with TRBJ2-3, with a possible D match to TRBD2 (6 bases). Germline values: CDR1 SGDLS, CDR2 YYNGEE. V was cut by 1 base and J by 5 bases, with 23 bases left in between. CDR3 length equals 18 residues. CDR3 DNA: TGTGCCAGCAGCGTATCCTTCGGTAGCGGCAACCCACAAGATACGCAGTATTTT. It yields the protein CASSVSFGSGNPQDTQYF. The entire variable domain, with the rest obtained from reference TRBV9 and TRBJ2-3, is as follows: DSGVTQTPKHLITATGQRVTLRCSPRSGDLSVYWYQQSLDQGLQFLIQYYNGEERAKGNILERFSAQQFPDLHSELNLSSLELGDSALYFCASSVSFGSGNPQDTQYFGPGTRLTVL.

The chain combines TRBV7-9 with TRBJ2-7; the match to TRBD2 covers 8 bases. The V gene end was trimmed by 6 bases and the J gene end by 4 bases; junction bases not matched to a gene: 20. The CDR3 is 18 amino acids. The germline V gene has CDR1 SEHNR and CDR2 FQNEAQ (reference sequence). CDR3 amino acids: CASRHTRTLEREGYEQYF. The CDR3 DNA sequence: TGTGCCAGCAGACATACAAGGACCTTGGAACGGGAGGGATACGAGCAGTACTTC.

This clonotype was seen more than once but under ten times. This may arise from a read error, as a much more abundant clone is one base away. The chain's CDR3 is CASSRDKSTEAFF. The CDR3 nucleotides are TGTGCCAGCTCAAGGGACAAGAGCACTGAAGCTTTCTTT. The rearrangement uses TRBV18 and TRBJ1-1; tentatively, D is TRBD1 (6 bases). Germline V gene lookup returns CDR1 KGHSH and CDR2 LQKENI. The CDR3 is made up of 13 amino acids. The V end was cut by 5 bases, the J end by 4 bases, with 11 bases between.

This clonotype has ten or more counts. The V and J genes are TRBV30 and TRBJ2-7; D unresolved. This CDR3 is built from 14 residues. The germline V gene has CDR1 GTSNPN and CDR2 SVGIG (reference sequence). Between the trimmed V and J ends, which lost 0 bases and 3 bases, there was a span of 12 bases. CDR3 residues: CAWSVLSSGYEQYF. CDR3 sequence (DNA): TGTGCCTGGAGTGTACTTTCATCGGGCTACGAGCAGTACTTC.

Comment on this clonotype: A single base separates this from a much larger clone, so it may be a read error. The chain recombines TRBV5-6 with TRBJ2-1; D remains ambiguous. Trimming cost V 3 bases and J 4 bases, with 23 bases left between them. The germline V gene encodes CDR1 SGHDT and CDR2 YYEEEE. The CDR3 extends over 18 amino acids. Written as DNA, the CDR3 is TGTGCCAGCAGCTCATTTGTCCGGGCTAACGGAAAATACAATGAGCAGTTCTTC. Translation gives CASSSFVRANGKYNEQFF.